Presented here are 13 T cell receptor beta chains from one specimen sequenced in a study of shared clonotypes between healthy human individuals. Sequencing used immunoSEQ multiplex PCR; TCRdb keeps in-frame clones, though not all of them. The sample consists of 750,000 to 1,000,000 clones, about 91% of them appearing once. CD45RO-negative cells were positively selected for CCR7, leaving out terminally differentiated effector memory CD45RA+ cells. Sequencing was performed on naive CD8+ T cells sorted from blood. Receptor source: a man aged 25 to 45 in good health.

In the case of this clone: A clone one base away is much larger, so this may be a read error. The chain employs TRBV7-2 and TRBJ2-7; tentatively, D is TRBD1 or TRBD2 (5 bases each). Trimming shortened V by 6 bases and J by 0 bases, and 9 bases separated the two germline ends. Germline CDR1 SGHTA, CDR2 FQGNSA. The CDR3 covers 13 residues. The CDR3 region has the DNA TGTGCCAGCAGTGGGACGGACTCCTACGAGCAGTACTTC. Translated, it gives CASSGTDSYEQYF.

The chain carries TRBV7-9 and TRBJ2-1; 12 positions match TRBD2. This CDR3 comprises 17 residues. Germline assignment: CDR1 SEHNR and CDR2 FQNEAQ (reference sequence). The J segment lost 4 bases and the V segment lost 5 bases, leaving 9 bases of the junction unmatched. CDR3 residues: CASSNGLAGLRYNEQFF. CDR3 nucleotide sequence: TGTGCCAGCAGCAACGGACTAGCGGGATTGCGGTACAATGAGCAGTTCTTC. The variable domain in full, completed from reference TRBV7-9 and TRBJ2-1, reads DTGVSQNPRHKITKRGQNVTFRCDPISEHNRLYWYRQTLGQGPEFLTYFQNEAQLEKSRLLSDRFSAERPKGSFSTLEIQRTEQGDSAMYLCASSNGLAGLRYNEQFFGPGTRLTVL.

The chain couples TRBV27 to TRBJ2-1; a weak D match, TRBD1 (6 bases). The germline V and J ends were trimmed by 9 bases and 5 bases, with 11 bases remaining between them. This CDR3 spans 12 amino acids. Germline values: CDR1 MNHEY, CDR2 SMNVEV (reference sequence). The CDR3 region is CASGQGHNEQFF. CDR3 DNA: TGTGCCAGTGGCCAGGGGCACAATGAGCAGTTCTTC.

This chain connects TRBV15 to TRBJ2-1, with TRBD1 matching 8 bases. V was pared by 0 bases and J by 6 bases, with 1 base of the junction left unmatched. From germline, CDR1 is LNHNV and CDR2 YYDKDF (reference sequence). This CDR3 has 14 amino acids. The CDR3 region is CATSRDTGGNEQFF. The DNA of the CDR3 is TGTGCCACCAGCAGAGACACAGGGGGCAATGAGCAGTTCTTC.

This clone has just one count. The chain recombines TRBV7-9 with TRBJ2-7, with D uncertain. Germline CDR1 and CDR2: SEHNR and FQNEAQ (reference sequence). The ends were cut back, 5 bases at V and 7 bases at J, with 9 bases in the middle. The CDR3 extends over 11 amino acids. CDR3 DNA: TGTGCCAGCAGCGCCTTCTTAGAGCAGTACTTC. Translation: CASSAFLEQYF.

In this sample, this clone turned up once. This sequence joins TRBV6-6 and TRBJ2-7, with 7 positions matching TRBD2. The CDR3 spans 15 residues. V gave up 0 bases and J gave up 3 bases; unmatched junction bases: 5. Germline V gene data show CDR1 as MNHNY and CDR2 as SVGAGI (reference sequence). CDR3 in DNA: TGTGCCAGCAGTTACTCGGGGGAGGGCCTCTACGAGCAGTACTTC. This gives the protein CASSYSGEGLYEQYF.

The chain links TRBV10-1 to TRBJ1-2, with a weak D call TRBD1 (5 bases). Germline V gene sequence: CDR1 WNHNN, CDR2 SYGVQD (reference sequence). V lost 4 bases and J lost 3, with 21 bases in between. This CDR3 is built from 17 residues. The CDR3 coding sequence is TGCGCCAGCAGTGTTTGGGGCCTCATATCGGGAGACTATGGCTACACCTTC. Translation gives CASSVWGLISGDYGYTF.

This clone was seen only once. The chain joins TRBV4-1 to TRBJ1-3; the D is unclear. CDR1 is MGHRA, CDR2 YSYEKL, per germline. This CDR3 contains 16 residues. The V end lost 4 bases, the J end lost 2 bases, and 15 bases lay between the germline ends. The CDR3 protein is CASSRSAGIPGNTIYF. CDR3 DNA sequence: TGCGCCAGCAGCCGATCGGCCGGGATCCCTGGAAACACCATATATTTT.

The gene calls are TRBV6-5 and TRBJ2-3; 8 bases are shared with TRBD2. This CDR3 spans 16 amino acids. Germline values: CDR1 MNHEY, CDR2 SVGAGI. The trim removed 4 bases at V and 5 bases at J, leaving 11 bases unmatched. The CDR3 reads CASSWASGPREDTQYF. Here the CDR3 DNA reads TGTGCCAGCAGTTGGGCTAGCGGGCCCCGGGAAGATACGCAGTATTTT.

The chain carries TRBV9 and TRBJ2-1; no definite D call. The CDR3 sequence is 10 residues long. The germline V and J ends were trimmed by 3 bases and 10 bases, with 5 bases remaining between them. The germline CDR1 and CDR2 sequences are SGDLS and YYNGEE. The DNA for the CDR3 is TGTGCCAGCAGCGGTCCGGAGCAGTTCTTC. It specifies CASSGPEQFF.

The V gene is TRBV5-4, the J gene TRBJ1-3; D is undetermined. The germline gives CDR1 SGHNT, CDR2 YYREEE (reference sequence). This CDR3 spans 14 amino acids. V lost 0 bases and J lost 2, with 6 bases in between. In DNA, the CDR3 is TGTGCCAGCAGCTTGGAAGGGACTGGAAACACCATATATTTT. It is translated as CASSLEGTGNTIYF. The full variable domain, rest sourced from reference TRBV5-4 and TRBJ1-3, is ETGVTQSPTHLIKTRGQQVTLRCSSQSGHNTVSWYQQALGQGPQFIFQYYREEENGRGNFPPRFSGLQFPNYSSELNVNALELDDSALYLCASSLEGTGNTIYFGEGSWLTVV.

The chain links TRBV7-9 to TRBJ2-3, with 7 positions matching TRBD1. This CDR3 comprises 16 residues. J was trimmed by 3 bases and V by 1 base; bases with no gene match: 7. CDR1 and CDR2 (germline): SEHNR, FQNEAQ (reference sequence). CDR3 bases: TGTGCCAGCAGCTTAGTAGGGACAGCCAAAACAGATACGCAGTATTTT. Its translation: CASSLVGTAKTDTQYF.

CDR3 region: CASEGDGYEQYF. The CDR3 DNA follows: TGTGCCAGTGAGGGGGATGGCTACGAGCAGTACTTC. The chain has TRBV19 and TRBJ2-7; a possible D gene is TRBD1 (6 bases). CDR1 and CDR2 (germline): LNHDA, SQIVND (reference sequence). Trimming pared 8 bases from V and 3 bases from J, leaving 11 bases between. There are 12 residues in the CDR3.